The clone carrying this T cell receptor beta chain has only one observation. What it recognizes is unknown. Using immunoSEQ multiplex PCR, the repertoire was profiled, and TCRdb retains in-frame clones only, with some absent. The sample contains more than 30,000 clones, 88% of which appear only once. The entry originates in a study of T cell responses to AZD1222 COVID-19 vaccine. Germline V CDR1 and CDR2: MNHEY, SVGAGI. The CDR3 spans 15 residues. The germline V and J ends were trimmed by 6 bases and 6 bases, with 17 bases remaining between them. Study results and caveats: Spike-specific TCR breadth and depth both grew after two AZD1222 doses. White British donors predominated, females outnumbered males, and clonal diversity was possibly underestimated.

The input for sequencing was peripheral blood, taken 28 days after the second AZD1222 dose. This TCR was recovered from an adult who received the AZD1222 COVID-19 vaccine. This chain joins TRBV6-5 and TRBJ1-4; no firm D call. CDR3 amino acids: CASRTSLRLDEKLFF. The CDR3 nucleotides read TGTGCCAGCAGAACCTCCTTACGTTTGGATGAAAAACTGTTTTTT.